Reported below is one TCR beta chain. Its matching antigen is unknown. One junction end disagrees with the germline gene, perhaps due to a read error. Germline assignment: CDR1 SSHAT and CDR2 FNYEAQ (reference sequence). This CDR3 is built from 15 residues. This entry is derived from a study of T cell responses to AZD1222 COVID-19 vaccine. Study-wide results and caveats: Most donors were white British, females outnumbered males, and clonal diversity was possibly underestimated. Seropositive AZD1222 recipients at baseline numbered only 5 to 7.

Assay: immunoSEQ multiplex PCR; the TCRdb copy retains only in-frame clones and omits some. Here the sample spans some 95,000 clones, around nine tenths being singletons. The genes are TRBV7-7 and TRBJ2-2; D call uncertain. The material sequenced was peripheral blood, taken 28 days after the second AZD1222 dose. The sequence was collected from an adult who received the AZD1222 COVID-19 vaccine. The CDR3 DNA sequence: TGTGCTAGCAGCTTAGGAGCCCCTACCACCGGGGAGCTGTTTTTT. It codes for CASSLGAPTTGELFF.